This TCR beta chain originates from a study of identifying expanded T cells in peripheral blood. Collection occurred without any documented infections or immune events in donors. The repertoire was sequenced with immunoSEQ multiplex PCR; TCRdb's copy has only in-frame clones and lacks some. The profile shows 70,000 to 100,000 clones, around 85% of them singletons. This clone is a singleton in its sample. This clonotype originated in a person between 18 and 75 years old in good health. Material for sequencing was blood.

CDR3 nucleotides: TGTGCCAGCAGCGCCCCAAGAAGAGATGGCTACACCTTC. This sequence encodes CASSAPRRDGYTF. This rearrangement joins TRBV5-4 to TRBJ1-2, with D unclear. The CDR3 has 13 residues. V lost 4 bases to trimming and J lost 6 bases, with 13 bases between them. The germline V gene has CDR1 SGHNT and CDR2 YYREEE (reference sequence). The full variable domain, completed using reference TRBV5-4 and TRBJ1-2, is ETGVTQSPTHLIKTRGQQVTLRCSSQSGHNTVSWYQQALGQGPQFIFQYYREEENGRGNFPPRFSGLQFPNYSSELNVNALELDDSALYLCASSAPRRDGYTFGSGTRLTVV.